The present TCR beta chain was sequenced within a study of blood T cell repertoires in COVID-19. Across the whole study: Sample material is recorded as cDNA or gDNA derived from T cells, B-cell-depleted T cells, or PBMCs.

The CDR3 spans 15 residues. CDR1 and CDR2 (germline): SEHNR, FQNEAQ (reference sequence). The V segment lost 5 bases and the J segment 8 bases; nucleotides outside the gene matches: 7. Libraries were prepared by immunoSEQ multiplex PCR; TCRdb keeps only in-frame clonotypes and omits some of them. The data show approximately 140,000 clones, about 90% seen once. The specimen sequenced was peripheral blood. The chain joins TRBV7-9 to TRBJ1-6; 9 bases are a match to TRBD1. This TCR was recovered from a woman aged 60 to 75 with active or convalescent COVID-19. CDR3 region: CASSPEGTGYSPLHF. The CDR3 region has the DNA TGTGCCAGCAGCCCTGAGGGGACAGGGTATTCACCCCTCCACTTT.